A single sample gave rise to the 10 T cell receptor beta chains below, sequenced in a study of a mutant IDH1 vaccine in newly diagnosed glioma. This sample's time point: baseline, week 1 (first vaccination visit). The treatment is: pre-vaccination baseline after standard-of-care therapy. Produced via immunoSEQ multiplex PCR; TCRdb's table is partial and in-frame only. The data contain tens of thousands of clones, approximately 90% of them singletons. The input for sequencing was PBMCs, taken from a glioma patient treated with radiotherapy, temozolomide or both. The receptors were sampled from a man aged 25 to 40 with glioma.

The rearrangement joins TRBV29-1 to TRBJ1-2; unclear D gene. This CDR3 spans 11 amino acids. The ends were cut back, 6 bases at V and 2 bases at J, with 7 bases in the middle. Germline V gives CDR1 SQVTM, CDR2 ANQGSEA. CDR3 protein: CSVGRNYGYTF. In DNA, the CDR3 is TGCAGCGTAGGCCGCAACTATGGCTACACCTTC. The variable domain in full, with the rest retrieved from reference TRBV29-1 and TRBJ1-2, is SAVISQKPSRDICQRGTSLTIQCQVDSQVTMMFWYRQQPGQSLTLIATANQGSEATYESGFVIDKFPISRPNLTFSTLTVSNMSPEDSSIYLCSVGRNYGYTFGSGTRLTVV.

This sequence joins TRBV9 and TRBJ2-5; perhaps TRBD2 as D (5 bases). CDR1 and CDR2 (germline): SGDLS, YYNGEE. Trimming cost V 0 bases and J 4 bases, with 13 bases left between them. The CDR3 covers 15 residues. DNA for the CDR3: TGTGCCAGCAGCGTAGGTAGGGCGGGCCTAGAGACCCAGTACTTC. Translating it yields CASSVGRAGLETQYF.

The chain combines TRBV7-9 with TRBJ2-2; 8 positions match TRBD1. The V and J ends lost 5 bases and 0 bases, in that order; junction bases with no gene match: 5. There are 16 residues in the CDR3. Germline loops: CDR1 SEHNR, CDR2 FQNEAQ (reference sequence). The CDR3 here is CASSPGQGANTGELFF. The CDR3 bases are TGTGCCAGCAGCCCAGGACAGGGAGCGAACACCGGGGAGCTGTTTTTT.

The CDR3 DNA reads TGCGCCAGCAGCCAAGAAAAGGGACTAGCGGGGGGGGAAGAGACCCAGTACTTC. It is translated as CASSQEKGLAGGEETQYF. V usage is TRBV4-1 and J usage is TRBJ2-5; the match to TRBD2 covers 16 bases. V shed 0 bases, J shed 3 bases, and the junction held 4 bases outside the gene matches. Germline loops: CDR1 MGHRA, CDR2 YSYEKL. The CDR3 loop spans 18 amino acids.

The chain has TRBV5-1 and TRBJ1-3, with unresolved D. Germline CDR1 is SGHRS and CDR2 is YFSETQ. V gave up 3 bases and J gave up 0 bases, with 1 base separating them. There are 12 residues in the CDR3. As DNA, the CDR3 is TGCGCCAGCAGCTACTCTGGAAACACCATATATTTT. Translating it yields CASSYSGNTIYF.

This chain connects TRBV30 to TRBJ2-3; TRBD1 might be the D (6 bases). The CDR3 contains 13 residues. Germline CDR1 is GTSNPN and CDR2 is SVGIG (reference sequence). Trimming shortened V by 1 base and J by 2 bases, and 7 bases separated the two germline ends. The CDR3 here is CAWSGDNTDTQYF. The CDR3 DNA follows: TGTGCCTGGAGTGGGGACAACACAGATACGCAGTATTTT.

CDR3 loop: CASSRIRQGGEKLFF. CDR3 sequence (DNA): TGCGCCAGCAGCCGAATAAGGCAGGGGGGTGAAAAACTGTTTTTT. The chain is built from TRBV5-1 and TRBJ1-4; TRBD1 aligns across 7 bases. Germline CDR1 is SGHRS and CDR2 is YFSETQ. The CDR3 has 15 residues. After removal of 4 bases from V and 7 bases from J, the junction contained 10 bases not matched to a gene. Using reference TRBV5-1 and TRBJ1-4 for the parts outside the CDR3, the full variable domain is KAGVTQTPRYLIKTRGQQVTLSCSPISGHRSVSWYQQTPGQGLQFLFEYFSETQRNKGNFPGRFSGRQFSNSRSEMNVSTLELGDSALYLCASSRIRQGGEKLFFGSGTQLSVL.

The gene calls are TRBV30 and TRBJ1-3; 7 bases map to TRBD1. J was trimmed by 0 bases and V by 0 bases; bases with no gene match: 11. This CDR3 is 18 amino acids long. CDR1 is GTSNPN and CDR2 is SVGIG in the germline V gene (reference sequence). The CDR3 is CAWSVRWGQPNSGNTIYF. CDR3 sequence (DNA): TGTGCCTGGAGTGTACGGTGGGGACAGCCGAACTCTGGAAACACCATATATTTT.

A remark on this clone: In the same sample, other DNA sequences code for this CDR3. The genes are TRBV7-9 and TRBJ1-1; D remains ambiguous. The CDR3 covers 15 residues. Germline loops: CDR1 SEHNR, CDR2 FQNEAQ (reference sequence). The germline V and J ends were trimmed by 0 bases and 3 bases, with 11 bases remaining between them. The CDR3 DNA reads as TGTGCCAGCAGCTTAGCGCGGGGTGGGGACACTGAAGCTTTCTTT. This translates into CASSLARGGDTEAFF.

The J gene is TRBJ2-7, the V gene TRBV9, with 7 positions matching TRBD2. Per the germline V gene, CDR1 is SGDLS and CDR2 is YYNGEE. The ends lost 0 bases at V and 0 bases at J; junction bases unmatched: 3. CDR3 length: 15 residues. The CDR3 DNA reads as TGTGCCAGCAGCGTAGAGGGAGGGCCCTCCTACGAGCAGTACTTC. This encodes CASSVEGGPSYEQYF. The variable domain in full, with the rest retrieved from reference TRBV9 and TRBJ2-7, is DSGVTQTPKHLITATGQRVTLRCSPRSGDLSVYWYQQSLDQGLQFLIQYYNGEERAKGNILERFSAQQFPDLHSELNLSSLELGDSALYFCASSVEGGPSYEQYFGPGTRLTVT.